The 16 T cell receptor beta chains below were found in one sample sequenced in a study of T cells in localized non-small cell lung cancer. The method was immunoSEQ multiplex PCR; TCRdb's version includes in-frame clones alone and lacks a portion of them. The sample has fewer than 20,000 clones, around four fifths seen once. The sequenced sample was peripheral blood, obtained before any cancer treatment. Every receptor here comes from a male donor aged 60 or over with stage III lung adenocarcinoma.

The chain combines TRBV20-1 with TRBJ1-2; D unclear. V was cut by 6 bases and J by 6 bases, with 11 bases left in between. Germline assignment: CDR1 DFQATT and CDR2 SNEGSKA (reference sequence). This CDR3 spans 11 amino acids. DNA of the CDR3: TGCAGTGCCCCAGCGCGGGATGGCTACACCTTC. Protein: CSAPARDGYTF.

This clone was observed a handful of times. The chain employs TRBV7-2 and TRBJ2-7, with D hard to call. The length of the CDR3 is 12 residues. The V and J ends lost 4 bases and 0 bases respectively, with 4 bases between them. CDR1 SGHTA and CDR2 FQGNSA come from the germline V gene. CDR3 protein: CASSYLSYEQYF. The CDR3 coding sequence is TGTGCCAGCAGCTACCTCTCCTACGAGCAGTACTTC.

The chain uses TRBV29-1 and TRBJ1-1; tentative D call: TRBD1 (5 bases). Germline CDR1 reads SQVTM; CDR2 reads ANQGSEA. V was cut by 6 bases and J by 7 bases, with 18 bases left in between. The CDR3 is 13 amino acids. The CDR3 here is CSVRSGQQSEAFF. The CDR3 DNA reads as TGCAGCGTCCGGTCAGGACAACAAAGTGAAGCTTTCTTT.

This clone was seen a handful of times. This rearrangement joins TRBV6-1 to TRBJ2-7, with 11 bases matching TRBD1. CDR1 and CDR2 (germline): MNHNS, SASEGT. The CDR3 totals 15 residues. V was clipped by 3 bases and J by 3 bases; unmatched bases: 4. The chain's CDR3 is CASSEAGTGGYEQYF. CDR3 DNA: TGTGCCAGCAGTGAGGCCGGGACAGGGGGCTACGAGCAGTACTTC.

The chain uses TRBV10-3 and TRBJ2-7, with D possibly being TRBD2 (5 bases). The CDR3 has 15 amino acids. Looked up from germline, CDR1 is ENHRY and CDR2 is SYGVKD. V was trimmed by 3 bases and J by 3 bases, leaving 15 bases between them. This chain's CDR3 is CAISDYTIANYEQYF. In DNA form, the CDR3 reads TGTGCCATCAGTGACTACACCATAGCGAACTACGAGCAGTACTTC.

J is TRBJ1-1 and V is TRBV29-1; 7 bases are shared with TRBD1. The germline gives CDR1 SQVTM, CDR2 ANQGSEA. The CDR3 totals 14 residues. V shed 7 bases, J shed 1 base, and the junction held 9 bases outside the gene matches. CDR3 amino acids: CSGGRQGKNTEAFF. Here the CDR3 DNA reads TGCAGCGGGGGAAGACAGGGAAAGAACACTGAAGCTTTCTTT.

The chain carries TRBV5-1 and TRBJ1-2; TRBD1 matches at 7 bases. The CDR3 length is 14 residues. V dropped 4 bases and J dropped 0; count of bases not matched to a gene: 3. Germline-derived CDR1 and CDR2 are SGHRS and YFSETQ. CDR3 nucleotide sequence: TGCGCCAGCAGCACAGGGGTAACTAACTATGGCTACACCTTC. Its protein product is CASSTGVTNYGYTF.

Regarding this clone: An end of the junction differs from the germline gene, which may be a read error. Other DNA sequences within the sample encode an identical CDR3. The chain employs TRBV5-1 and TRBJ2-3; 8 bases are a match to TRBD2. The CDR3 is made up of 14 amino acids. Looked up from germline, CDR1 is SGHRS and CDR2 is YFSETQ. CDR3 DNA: TGCGCCAGCAGCTTGGCGGGGGGGCCAGATACGCAGTATTTC. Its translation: CASSLAGGPDTQYF.

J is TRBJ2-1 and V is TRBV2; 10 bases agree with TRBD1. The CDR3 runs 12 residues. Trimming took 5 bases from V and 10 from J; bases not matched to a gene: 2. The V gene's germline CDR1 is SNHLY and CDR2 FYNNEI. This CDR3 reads CASSRTGGEQFF. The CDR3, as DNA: TGTGCCAGCAGTAGGACAGGGGGGGAGCAGTTCTTC.

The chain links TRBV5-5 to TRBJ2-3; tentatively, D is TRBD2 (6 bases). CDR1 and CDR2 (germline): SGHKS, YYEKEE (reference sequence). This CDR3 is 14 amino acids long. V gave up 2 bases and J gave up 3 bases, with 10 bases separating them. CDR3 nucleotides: TGTGCCAGCAGCTTTTCGGAGGGGACAGATACGCAGTATTTT. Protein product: CASSFSEGTDTQYF.

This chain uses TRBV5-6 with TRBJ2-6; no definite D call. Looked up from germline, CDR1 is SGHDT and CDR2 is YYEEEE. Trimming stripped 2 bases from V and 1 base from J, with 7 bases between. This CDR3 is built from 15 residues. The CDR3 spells CASSFRSSGANVLTF. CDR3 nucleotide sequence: TGTGCCAGCAGCTTTAGGTCTTCTGGGGCCAACGTCCTGACTTTC.

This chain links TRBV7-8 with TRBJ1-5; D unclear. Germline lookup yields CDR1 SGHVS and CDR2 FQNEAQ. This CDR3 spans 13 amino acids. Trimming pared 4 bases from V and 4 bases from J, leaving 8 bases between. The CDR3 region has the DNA TGTGCCAGCAGCTCCGAACCTAATCAGCCCCAGCATTTT. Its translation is CASSSEPNQPQHF.

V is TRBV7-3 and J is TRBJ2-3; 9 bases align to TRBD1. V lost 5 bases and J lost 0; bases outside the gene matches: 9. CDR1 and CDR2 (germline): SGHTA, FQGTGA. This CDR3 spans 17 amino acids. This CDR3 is CASSNTVGTGSTDTQYF. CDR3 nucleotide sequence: TGTGCCAGCAGCAACACTGTAGGGACAGGGAGCACAGATACGCAGTATTTT.

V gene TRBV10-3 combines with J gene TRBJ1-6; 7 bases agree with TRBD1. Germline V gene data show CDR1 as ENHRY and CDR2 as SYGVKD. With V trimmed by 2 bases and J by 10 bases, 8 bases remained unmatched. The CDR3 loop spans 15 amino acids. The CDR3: CAISEVQGTSSPLHF. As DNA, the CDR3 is TGTGCCATCAGTGAGGTACAGGGGACGAGCTCACCCCTCCACTTT.

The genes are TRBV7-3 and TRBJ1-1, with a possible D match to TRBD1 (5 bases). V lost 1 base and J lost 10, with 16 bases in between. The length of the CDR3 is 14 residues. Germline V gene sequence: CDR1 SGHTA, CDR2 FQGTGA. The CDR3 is CASSLKVSWQGAFF. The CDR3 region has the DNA TGTGCCAGCAGCTTAAAGGTGAGTTGGCAGGGAGCTTTCTTT.

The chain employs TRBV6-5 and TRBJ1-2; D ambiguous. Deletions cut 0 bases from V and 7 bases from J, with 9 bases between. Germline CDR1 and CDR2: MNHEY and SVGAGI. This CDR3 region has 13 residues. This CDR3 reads CASSYSRVAGYTF. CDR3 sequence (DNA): TGTGCCAGCAGTTACTCTCGGGTTGCTGGCTACACCTTC.